Presented here are 16 T cell receptor beta chains from one specimen sequenced in a study of Japanese encephalitis immunity and Zika vaccine responses. TCRdb analysed the 5' RACE reads with MiXCR anew, one entry per CDR3 protein. The sample yields fewer than 650 distinct CDR3 sequences, more than 7.5% seen once. CFSE-labeled PBMCs were cultured approximately six days with peptide pools, each at roughly 0.93 ug/mL. Live CD56-CD19-CD16-CD3+CD4+ cells with low CFSE were sorted unfixed as proliferating CD4 T cells. The sequencing used antigen-activated CD4+ T cells from blood, cultured, collected during a Zika inactivated vaccine study. The receptors were sampled from an adult woman who received an inactivated Zika virus vaccine.

The chain carries TRBV10-3 and TRBJ1-5; TRBD1 is a possible D gene (6 bases). The CDR3 totals 14 residues. Germline-derived CDR1 and CDR2 are ENHRY and SYGVKD. Trimming took off 2 bases at V and 5 bases at J, with 10 bases between the two ends. The chain's CDR3 is CAISEGGGDQPQHF. The CDR3 DNA sequence: TGTGCCATCAGTGAGGGGGGGGGCGATCAGCCCCAGCATTTT.

The chain employs TRBV7-2 and TRBJ2-1, with a weak D call TRBD1 (5 bases). The CDR3 consists of 13 residues. The V end was cut by 5 bases, the J end by 9 bases, with 14 bases between. CDR1 and CDR2 from the germline V gene are SGHTA and FQGNSA. For the CDR3, the DNA is TGTGCCAGCAGCCCCCAGGGCACGGGTGAGCAGTTCTTC. It specifies CASSPQGTGEQFF.

As concerns this clonotype: With a much larger clone just one base away, this may be a read error. The rearrangement links TRBV7-2 to TRBJ1-6; D gene unclear. This CDR3 contains 14 residues. Germline V gives CDR1 SGHTA, CDR2 FQGNSA. This chain's CDR3 is CASSISSYNSSLHF. CDR3 DNA sequence: TGTGCCAGCAGCATAAGCTCCTATAATTCATCCCTCCACTTT.

This clonotype is labeled as large. The CDR3 DNA reads TGTGCCAGCAGCCTATTCGAGGGGTCAGGGAACACTGAAGCTTTCTTT. Its translation: CASSLFEGSGNTEAFF. This chain uses TRBV28 with TRBJ1-1, with D perhaps TRBD1 (5 bases). Trimming pared 6 bases from V and 1 base from J, leaving 18 bases between. CDR3 length: 16 amino acids. In germline, CDR1 is MDHEN, CDR2 SYDVKM.

Relative to its sample, this clonotype is medium-sized (0.01 to 0.1%). The gene calls are TRBV6-5 and TRBJ1-4, with D perhaps TRBD1 (5 bases). The germline V gene has CDR1 MNHEY and CDR2 SVGAGI. The ends were cut back, 0 bases at V and 7 bases at J, with 15 bases in the middle. The CDR3 consists of 16 residues. The CDR3 is CASSYSTAGFGEKLFF. CDR3 bases: TGTGCCAGCAGTTACTCGACAGCAGGCTTTGGTGAAAAACTGTTTTTT.

This clonotype qualifies as large (0.1 to 1%). The chain couples TRBV18 to TRBJ1-5; 7 nucleotides match TRBD1. The germline gives CDR1 KGHSH, CDR2 LQKENI. The CDR3 consists of 16 residues. V dropped 3 bases and J dropped 0; count of bases not matched to a gene: 5. The CDR3: CASSPGTAYSNQPQHF. As DNA, the CDR3 is TGTGCCAGCTCACCGGGGACAGCATATAGCAATCAGCCCCAGCATTTT.

This clonotype is medium-sized. The chain couples TRBV3-1 to TRBJ1-1; no clear D. The CDR3 is made up of 14 amino acids. With 4 bases removed from V and 4 bases from J, the gap between germline ends came to 13 bases. From germline, CDR1 is LGHDT and CDR2 YNNKEL (reference sequence). CDR3 loop: CASSRRTAGTEAFF. DNA for the CDR3: TGTGCCAGCAGCCGCCGGACGGCTGGCACTGAAGCTTTCTTT.

By proportion, this clonotype is medium-sized. The chain joins TRBV6-2 or TRBV6-3 to TRBJ1-6; D perhaps matches TRBD1 (5 bases). Germline CDR1 MNHEY, CDR2 SVGEGT. V lost 7 bases and J 1 base, leaving 11 bases between the germline ends. This CDR3 comprises 15 residues. CDR3 bases: TGTGCCAGCATTCGCGGACAATCCTATAATTCACCCCTCCACTTT. It encodes CASIRGQSYNSPLHF.

This clonotype was recorded at least ten times. The gene calls are TRBV18 and TRBJ2-3, with D perhaps TRBD2 (5 bases). Deletions cut 2 bases from V and 3 bases from J, with 12 bases between. The CDR3 is 15 residues long. Looked up from germline, CDR1 is KGHSH and CDR2 is LQKENI. The CDR3 nucleotides are TGTGCCAGCTCACCAGTGGACTCTCAGACAGATACGCAGTATTTT. Translating gives CASSPVDSQTDTQYF.

This clonotype is large within its sample. The chain employs TRBV7-2 and TRBJ2-5; 10 bases line up with TRBD1. With V trimmed by 3 bases and J by 3 bases, 1 base remained unmatched. Germline assignment: CDR1 SGHTA and CDR2 FQGNSA. The CDR3 has 14 amino acids. CDR3 loop: CASSFGTGEETQYF. The CDR3 nucleotides are TGTGCCAGCAGCTTTGGGACAGGGGAAGAGACCCAGTACTTC.

This clonotype is large (0.1 to 1%). V and J are TRBV7-8 and TRBJ1-2, with D unresolved. With 1 base removed from V and 4 bases from J, the gap between germline ends came to 13 bases. The CDR3 has 15 residues. Germline V lookup: CDR1 SGHVS, CDR2 FQNEAQ. The CDR3 nucleotides read TGTGCCAGCAGCTTAGGTTTGGGTTCCGCCTATGGCTACACCTTC. It translates to CASSLGLGSAYGYTF.

Judged by abundance, this clonotype is medium-sized. The CDR3 loop reads CSAITGGSNEKLFF. As DNA, the CDR3 is TGCAGTGCTATTACAGGGGGTAGTAATGAAAAACTGTTTTTT. The chain recombines TRBV20-1 with TRBJ1-4; 8 positions match TRBD1. This CDR3 spans 14 amino acids. The trim removed 4 bases at V and 4 bases at J, leaving 5 bases unmatched. Germline-derived CDR1 and CDR2 are DFQATT and SNEGSKA (reference sequence).

This clonotype is judged large. The V gene is TRBV7-9, the J gene TRBJ1-6; D perhaps matches TRBD1 (5 bases). Germline loops: CDR1 SEHNR, CDR2 FQNEAQ (reference sequence). The V and J ends lost 1 base and 11 bases respectively, with 12 bases between them. The CDR3 spans 14 residues. The CDR3 DNA reads TGTGCCAGCAGCTTAGGCCAGGGAGTACCACCCCTCCACTTT. Translated: CASSLGQGVPPLHF.

This clonotype is termed medium-sized (0.01 to 0.1%). V gene TRBV7-2 combines with J gene TRBJ1-5; unclear D gene. The CDR3 sequence is 13 residues long. The germline V gene has CDR1 SGHTA and CDR2 FQGNSA. Trimming left V 5 bases short and J 3 bases short, with 8 bases between. CDR3 nucleotides: TGTGCCAGCAGCATGGACCTCAATCAGCCCCAGCATTTT. Translated, it gives CASSMDLNQPQHF.

The chain links TRBV6-4 to TRBJ2-3; 14 bases map to TRBD2. The V and J ends lost 6 bases and 6 bases, in that order; junction bases with no gene match: 8. The V gene's germline CDR1 is MRHNA and CDR2 SNTAGT. The CDR3 spans 16 residues. The CDR3 nucleotides are TGTGCCAGCAGCTTGGGACTAGCGGGGGATGGCGATACGCAGTATTTT. Translated: CASSLGLAGDGDTQYF.

This clonotype is medium-sized. This rearrangement joins TRBV2 to TRBJ1-2; D is unresolved. The CDR3 covers 14 residues. Germline V gene lookup returns CDR1 SNHLY and CDR2 FYNNEI. V lost 4 bases and J lost 4, with 13 bases in between. This chain's CDR3 is CASSGLTGSYGYTF. In DNA, the CDR3 is TGTGCCAGCAGTGGCTTAACCGGGAGCTATGGCTACACCTTC.